The 24 T cell receptor beta chains below were found in one sample sequenced in a study of human T cells and chemical hapten exposure. As for time point: pre-sensitization, week 0. Treatment indicated: therapeutic diphenylcyclopropenone sensitization with weekly scalp DPC. Each CDR3 protein gets one entry after TCRdb re-called the RACE reads with MiXCR. The table records 80,000 to 95,000 distinct CDR3 sequences, around 10% of them present only once. The material was whole blood, obtained in connection with sensitization to the hapten diphenylcyclopropenone (DPC). Receptor source: a woman aged 40-49 years with alopecia areata. Some clones in this sample may be carry-over from other donors' samples.

This clonotype was recorded at least ten times. The gene calls are TRBV29-1 and TRBJ1-1; D might be TRBD1 (6 bases). Germline-derived CDR1 and CDR2 are SQVTM and ANQGSEA. V was cut by 4 bases and J by 5 bases, with 8 bases left in between. This CDR3 region has 11 residues. CDR3 sequence reads: CSVVQGTEAFF. The CDR3 DNA follows: TGCAGCGTTGTGCAGGGGACTGAAGCTTTCTTT.

This clonotype was counted a few times. The genes are TRBV11-2 and TRBJ2-1; 8 bases agree with TRBD2. This CDR3 spans 16 amino acids. The junction had 9 bases not matched to a gene; V was cut back by 1 base and J by 7 bases. CDR1 is SGHAT and CDR2 is FQNNGV in the germline V gene. This CDR3 reads CASSLVSGGAWNEQFF. Here the CDR3 DNA reads TGTGCCAGCAGCTTAGTTTCCGGGGGGGCCTGGAATGAGCAGTTCTTC.

This clonotype has only a few counts. The chain has TRBV24-1 and TRBJ1-4, with a possible D match to TRBD1 (6 bases). The CDR3 sequence is 15 residues long. CDR1 KGHDR and CDR2 SFDVKD come from the germline V gene. The V end lost 3 bases, the J end lost 7 bases, and 14 bases lay between the germline ends. This chain's CDR3 is CATSDGGGNREKLFF. CDR3 in DNA: TGTGCCACCAGTGATGGGGGGGGCAATCGTGAAAAACTGTTTTTT.

This clonotype came up a few times. This chain links TRBV4-1 with TRBJ1-1, with unresolved D. This CDR3 has 16 residues. Trimming shortened V by 4 bases and J by 2 bases, and 17 bases separated the two germline ends. Germline CDR1 is MGHRA and CDR2 is YSYEKL. The CDR3 coding sequence is TGCGCCAGCAGCCCGTTCCTTGCGGGGTTAAACACTGAAGCTTTCTTT. Translation: CASSPFLAGLNTEAFF.

This clonotype has at least ten counts. This likely comes from a read error, as the CDR3 has no conserved phenylalanine or tryptophan at its end. The DNA is omitted, as the CDR3 cannot be located on it reliably, and the CDR3 follows TCRdb's listing. The chain's CDR3 is CASSLSAGRWSVT. V is TRBV12-3 or TRBV12-4 and J is TRBJ1-1; the table's D call, TRBD1, has no DNA check behind it. The CDR3 extends over 13 residues, inclusive of both ends.

This clonotype has a count of ten or more. For the CDR3, the DNA is TGTGCCAGCAGCCCAGCTGGGGACCCCGAGCAGTACTTC. It is translated as CASSPAGDPEQYF. V usage is TRBV7-2 and J usage is TRBJ2-7; the D call may be TRBD1 or TRBD2 (5 bases each). Germline-derived CDR1 and CDR2 are SGHTA and FQGNSA. V lost 5 bases to trimming and J lost 6 bases, with 14 bases between them. CDR3 length equals 13 residues.

This clonotype has at least ten counts. This sequence joins TRBV6-1 and TRBJ2-1; D is unclear. This CDR3 has 13 amino acids. Germline CDR1 and CDR2: MNHNS and SASEGT. With 6 bases removed from V and 10 bases from J, the gap between germline ends came to 16 bases. The CDR3 nucleotides read TGTGCCAGCAGGACCACCGGCGATCGGGAGCAGTTCTTC. It codes for CASRTTGDREQFF.

This clonotype showed up just a few times. V usage is TRBV5-1 and J usage is TRBJ2-6; D is ambiguous. CDR3 length equals 15 residues. Germline CDR1 and CDR2: SGHRS and YFSETQ. Trimming pared 0 bases from V and 2 bases from J, leaving 6 bases between. The CDR3 here is CASSLEFTGANVLTF. CDR3 DNA sequence: TGCGCCAGCAGCTTGGAATTCACTGGGGCCAACGTCCTGACTTTC.

This clonotype was observed many times. The gene calls are TRBV5-6 and TRBJ1-5, with unresolved D. This CDR3 contains 15 residues. The germline V and J ends were trimmed by 1 base and 1 base, with 9 bases remaining between them. Germline V gene lookup returns CDR1 SGHDT and CDR2 YYEEEE. Here the CDR3 DNA reads TGTGCCAGCAGCTTGTACTCCACCAGCAATCAGCCCCAGCATTTT. This encodes CASSLYSTSNQPQHF.

The rearrangement joins TRBV29-1 to TRBJ1-2; weak D call: TRBD1 (5 bases). The CDR3 extends over 15 amino acids. The germline V gene encodes CDR1 SQVTM and CDR2 ANQGSEA. The V end lost 1 base, the J end lost 6 bases, and 18 bases lay between the germline ends. CDR3 nucleotide sequence: TGCAGCGTTGAAGGGCCGTTGGGGGGTGGCGATGGCTACACCTTC. This translates into CSVEGPLGGGDGYTF.

The gene calls are TRBV5-1 and TRBJ2-1, with D perhaps TRBD2 (5 bases). V shed 4 bases and J shed 6 bases, with 14 bases lying between them. The CDR3 loop spans 14 amino acids. Germline CDR1 reads SGHRS; CDR2 reads YFSETQ. The CDR3 bases are TGCGCCAGCAGCGTGAGGGCGCCTGGCAATGAGCAGTTCTTC. It specifies CASSVRAPGNEQFF.

This clonotype was found a few times. The V gene is TRBV5-1, the J gene TRBJ2-7; D remains unclear. Per germline, CDR1 SGHRS and CDR2 YFSETQ. V lost 0 bases and J lost 0, with 10 bases in between. The CDR3 extends over 15 amino acids. The CDR3 DNA reads TGCGCCAGCAGCTTGGCCAGCGATGTCTCCTACGAGCAGTACTTC. Amino acid sequence: CASSLASDVSYEQYF.

This clonotype was observed at least ten times. The CDR3 protein is CASSMMVISGELFF. In DNA, the CDR3 is TGTGCCAGTAGTATGATGGTTATATCCGGGGAGCTGTTTTTT. This rearrangement joins TRBV19 to TRBJ2-2; D is unresolved. V shed 3 bases and J shed 6 bases, with 11 bases lying between them. The CDR3 runs 14 residues. Germline V gene lookup returns CDR1 LNHDA and CDR2 SQIVND (reference sequence).

This clonotype appeared many times. The chain couples TRBV7-9 to TRBJ1-3; weak D call: TRBD1 (5 bases). This CDR3 has 14 residues. V lost 4 bases, J lost 3 bases, and 10 bases lay in between. Looked up from germline, CDR1 is SEHNR and CDR2 is FQNEAQ (reference sequence). The CDR3 coding sequence is TGTGCCAGCAGCTCCGGGACGGTTGGAAACACCATATATTTT. It translates to CASSSGTVGNTIYF.

J is TRBJ1-1 and V is TRBV29-1; D uncertain. V lost 7 bases to trimming and J lost 1 base, with 7 bases between them. CDR3 length: 11 residues. The germline CDR1 and CDR2 sequences are SQVTM and ANQGSEA. For the CDR3, the DNA is TGCAGCGCCACAGAGAACACTGAAGCTTTCTTT. Its translation: CSATENTEAFF.

This clonotype was seen repeatedly, ten times or more. This chain links TRBV12-3 or TRBV12-4 with TRBJ1-5; D gene uncertain. This CDR3 spans 15 amino acids. The ends were cut back, 6 bases at V and 1 base at J, with 13 bases in the middle. CDR3 sequence: CASSLWGRSNQPQHF. The CDR3, as DNA: TGTGCCAGCAGCCTTTGGGGAAGGAGCAATCAGCCCCAGCATTTT.

This clonotype appeared many times. V usage is TRBV6-5 and J usage is TRBJ1-2; 9 bases agree with TRBD1. CDR1 MNHEY and CDR2 SVGAGI come from the germline V gene. Trimming took 6 bases from V and 4 from J; bases not matched to a gene: 21. The CDR3 totals 19 residues. The CDR3 here is CASSRAPRNYRGHVYGYTF. CDR3 nucleotide sequence: TGTGCCAGCAGCCGCGCGCCGCGAAATTACAGGGGGCACGTCTATGGCTACACCTTC.

The chain links TRBV7-8 to TRBJ2-7, with D hard to call. The CDR3 is 13 amino acids. The V end lost 5 bases, the J end lost 4 bases, and 12 bases lay between the germline ends. Germline-derived CDR1 and CDR2 are SGHVS and FQNEAQ. The CDR3 DNA sequence: TGTGCCAGCAGCCGTAGGGTGGGGTACGAGCAGTACTTC. It specifies CASSRRVGYEQYF.

The rearrangement uses TRBV12-3 or TRBV12-4 and TRBJ2-4; D uncertain. Trimming pared 2 bases from V and 3 bases from J, leaving 14 bases between. There are 16 residues in the CDR3. The CDR3 DNA sequence: TGTGCCAGCAGTTTAAGGGTTTCCCTCGACAAAAACATTCAGTACTTC. Residues: CASSLRVSLDKNIQYF.

The gene calls are TRBV11-2 and TRBJ1-1, with a tentative D call TRBD1 (5 bases). V was trimmed by 6 bases and J by 5 bases, leaving 25 bases between them. This CDR3 comprises 17 residues. The germline CDR1 and CDR2 sequences are SGHAT and FQNNGV. For the CDR3, the DNA is TGTGCCAGCAGATATACACCGGGACTCCTAACGGGGACTGAAGCTTTCTTT. This gives the protein CASRYTPGLLTGTEAFF.

This clonotype was picked up many times. This chain connects TRBV2 to TRBJ2-2; 10 bases match TRBD2. Trimming removed 1 base from V and 8 bases from J; junction bases left unmatched: 7. This CDR3 spans 16 amino acids. Per germline, CDR1 SNHLY and CDR2 FYNNEI. Written as DNA, the CDR3 is TGTGCCAGCAGTGAAGGAGCGGGGGGGCCAGAAGGGGAGCTGTTTTTT. It translates to CASSEGAGGPEGELFF.

This clonotype showed up just a few times. This chain's CDR3 is CASQLIVDSGGITDTQYF. The CDR3 DNA sequence: TGTGCCAGCCAGCTTATAGTAGATTCGGGGGGGATCACAGATACGCAGTATTTT. The chain couples TRBV7-2 to TRBJ2-3, with TRBD2 matching over 8 bases. Trimming at V came to 8 bases and at J to 2 bases, leaving 18 bases not matched to a gene. The CDR3 has 18 amino acids. CDR1 and CDR2 from the germline V gene are SGHTA and FQGNSA.

V usage is TRBV12-3 or TRBV12-4 and J usage is TRBJ2-6; no clear D. The CDR3 has 14 residues. The ends were cut back, 3 bases at V and 0 bases at J, with 3 bases in the middle. CDR3 bases: TGTGCCAGCAGTTTTTACTCTGGGGCCAACGTCCTGACTTTC. It specifies CASSFYSGANVLTF.

The chain joins TRBV4-2 to TRBJ1-5; 7 bases agree with TRBD1. The V gene end was trimmed by 0 bases and the J gene end by 4 bases; junction bases not matched to a gene: 9. The germline V gene has CDR1 LGHNA and CDR2 YNFKEQ. The CDR3 runs 17 residues. DNA for the CDR3: TGTGCCAGCAGCCAAGATCGGCAGGGGGTGGTGAATCAGCCCCAGCATTTT. Amino acid sequence: CASSQDRQGVVNQPQHF.